A single sample gave rise to the 6 T cell receptor beta chains below, sequenced in a study of identical twins. Each CDR3 protein gets one entry after TCRdb re-called the 5' RACE reads with MiXCR. This sample carries around 200,000 distinct CDR3 sequences, 9.4% of them seen once, and the ten largest clones take about 5.2%. The sample taken for sequencing was memory (CD45RO+) T cells sorted from blood. The receptor source for this set is a woman younger than 35 in good health.

V is TRBV11-2 and J is TRBJ2-5, with 8 positions matching TRBD1. Germline CDR1 and CDR2: SGHAT and FQNNGV. V shed 3 bases and J 7 bases; nucleotides not matched to a gene: 10. This CDR3 is 15 amino acids long. CDR3 bases: TGTGCCAGCAGCTTGGACAGGGCTATCCTTGGGACCCAGTACTTC. It specifies CASSLDRAILGTQYF.

The gene calls are TRBV7-9 and TRBJ2-1; 7 nucleotides align to TRBD1. The J segment lost 4 bases and the V segment lost 4 bases, leaving 4 bases of the junction unmatched. Germline assignment: CDR1 SEHNR and CDR2 FQNEAQ (reference sequence). The CDR3 is 14 amino acids. The CDR3 loop reads CASSSWDSYNEQFF. The CDR3 DNA reads TGTGCCAGCAGCTCTTGGGACAGTTACAATGAGCAGTTCTTC. The complete variable domain, with remaining parts taken from reference TRBV7-9 and TRBJ2-1, reads DTGVSQNPRHKITKRGQNVTFRCDPISEHNRLYWYRQTLGQGPEFLTYFQNEAQLEKSRLLSDRFSAERPKGSFSTLEIQRTEQGDSAMYLCASSSWDSYNEQFFGPGTRLTVL.

This chain connects TRBV3-1 to TRBJ1-1, with a possible D match to TRBD1 (5 bases). This CDR3 contains 15 residues. Germline values: CDR1 LGHDT, CDR2 YNNKEL (reference sequence). V lost 5 bases and J lost 2, with 15 bases in between. CDR3 protein: CASSLSGSFNTEAFF. CDR3 sequence (DNA): TGTGCCAGCAGCTTATCAGGGAGTTTTAACACTGAAGCTTTCTTT.

This clonotype was counted between two and nine times. V usage is TRBV6-1 and J usage is TRBJ2-7; the D gene is possibly TRBD1 (6 bases). Trimming shortened V by 6 bases and J by 3 bases, and 24 bases separated the two germline ends. From germline, CDR1 is MNHNS and CDR2 SASEGT. The CDR3 runs 17 residues. The CDR3 sequence is CASSRTVLQPSLYEQYF. The CDR3 DNA follows: TGTGCCAGCAGCAGGACAGTGCTCCAACCGAGTCTCTACGAGCAGTACTTC.

This clonotype came up many times. This sequence joins TRBV13 and TRBJ1-2; no firm D call. The CDR3 contains 12 residues. CDR1 PRHDT and CDR2 FYEKMQ come from the germline V gene (reference sequence). Trimming removed 5 bases at V and 8 bases at J, with 12 bases between. The CDR3 spells CASSPRFGGYTF. The CDR3 nucleotides read TGTGCCAGCAGCCCCCGTTTTGGGGGCTACACCTTC.

The gene calls are TRBV10-1 and TRBJ2-3; the match to TRBD2 covers 7 bases. Germline V CDR1 and CDR2: WNHNN, SYGVQD (reference sequence). The CDR3 is 16 amino acids. Trimming cost V 6 bases and J 2 bases; bases outside gene matches: 11. CDR3 protein: CASSYGAGPPTDTQYF. The CDR3 DNA sequence: TGCGCCAGCAGCTACGGAGCGGGACCCCCCACAGATACGCAGTATTTT.